This is a list of T cell receptor beta chains from one sample in a study of cytomegalovirus exposure and HLA in healthy donors. Sequencing used immunoSEQ multiplex PCR; TCRdb keeps in-frame clones, though not all of them. The table shows about 280,000 clones, with more than 75% occurring only once. The material sequenced was PBMCs. The receptors originated from a woman aged 18-30 years in good health and CMV-seronegative. CDR3s include the opening cysteine and the closing phenylalanine or tryptophan. The order of the fields is clone size, D gene, V gene, J gene, CDR3 protein, CDR3 DNA. A D gene is named only where the DNA matches it firmly. The size entry is marked missing in some rows and otherwise reads once, few, many or a size class.

size: few; D: TRBD1; V: TRBV6-5; J: TRBJ1-2; CDR3: CASSRDSSYGYTF; DNA: TGTGCCAGCAGCCGGGACAGCTCCTATGGCTACACCTTC
size: NA; D: NA; V: TRBV5-6; J: TRBJ1-2; CDR3: CASSLRGGYTF; DNA: TGTGCCAGCAGCTTAAGAGGTGGCTACACCTTC
size: NA; D: TRBD2; V: TRBV11-2; J: TRBJ2-6; CDR3: CASSLRLAGVTGANVLTF; DNA: TGTGCCAGCAGCTTGCGACTAGCGGGAGTAACTGGGGCCAACGTCCTGACTTTC
size: NA; D: TRBD2; V: TRBV11-3; J: TRBJ2-1; CDR3: CASSLRGSINEQFF; DNA: TGTGCCAGCAGCTTACGCGGGAGTATCAATGAGCAGTTCTTC
size: NA; D: TRBD2; V: TRBV7-2; J: TRBJ2-1; CDR3: CASSPQAGVFSNEQFF; DNA: TGTGCCAGCAGCCCGCAAGCGGGAGTTTTCTCCAATGAGCAGTTCTTC
size: NA; D: TRBD2; V: TRBV6-1; J: TRBJ2-1; CDR3: CAGSLAGLPYNEQFF; DNA: TGTGCCGGCTCACTAGCGGGACTACCTTACAATGAGCAGTTCTTC
size: NA; D: NA; V: TRBV28; J: TRBJ2-2; CDR3: CASDQYGTGELFF; DNA: TGTGCCAGCGATCAGTATGGCACCGGGGAGCTGTTTTTT
size: NA; D: TRBD1; V: TRBV28; J: TRBJ2-7; CDR3: CASRTDQGAFIEQYF; DNA: TGTGCCAGCAGAACGGACCAGGGGGCGTTTATCGAGCAGTACTTC
size: NA; D: TRBD1; V: TRBV29-1; J: TRBJ2-6; CDR3: CSVTGDRGANVLTF; DNA: TGCAGCGTTACAGGGGACCGTGGGGCCAACGTCCTGACTTTC
size: NA; D: NA; V: TRBV11-2; J: TRBJ2-5; CDR3: CASSARGRGIEETQYF; DNA: TGTGCCAGCAGCGCCCGAGGACGGGGAATAGAAGAGACCCAGTACTTC
size: NA; D: NA; V: TRBV6-5; J: TRBJ1-2; CDR3: CASSYGQLANYGYTF; DNA: TGTGCCAGCAGTTACGGCCAGCTAGCTAACTATGGCTACACCTTC
size: few; D: NA; V: TRBV5-1; J: TRBJ2-2; CDR3: CASSFRPGELFF; DNA: TGCGCCAGCAGCTTTCGTCCCGGGGAGCTGTTTTTT
size: NA; D: NA; V: TRBV7-9; J: TRBJ1-2; CDR3: CASSWADYGYTF; DNA: TGTGCCAGCAGCTGGGCAGACTATGGCTACACCTTC
size: NA; D: TRBD2; V: TRBV23-1; J: TRBJ2-7; CDR3: CATEGRTSPDEQYF; DNA: TGCGCCACCGAAGGGAGGACTAGCCCGGACGAGCAGTACTTC
size: NA; D: TRBD2; V: TRBV27; J: TRBJ2-7; CDR3: CASSPRTSGSGSDYEQYF; DNA: TGTGCCAGCAGTCCCAGGACTAGCGGGAGCGGATCTGATTACGAGCAGTACTTC
size: few; D: TRBD2; V: TRBV2; J: TRBJ2-7; CDR3: CASRLAGGPYEQYF; DNA: TGTGCCAGCAGACTAGCGGGAGGGCCTTACGAGCAGTACTTC
size: NA; D: NA; V: TRBV28; J: TRBJ1-2; CDR3: CASRPGRGNGYTF; DNA: TGTGCCAGCAGGCCGGGACGCGGGAATGGCTACACCTTC
size: NA; D: TRBD1; V: TRBV28; J: TRBJ2-1; CDR3: CASSIDRGREGEQFF; DNA: TGTGCCAGCAGTATTGACAGGGGGCGCGAAGGTGAGCAGTTCTTC
size: NA; D: TRBD2; V: TRBV27; J: TRBJ2-1; CDR3: CASRGLAGGNEQFF; DNA: TGTGCCAGCAGGGGACTAGCGGGAGGCAATGAGCAGTTCTTC
size: NA; D: TRBD1; V: TRBV5-1; J: TRBJ2-7; CDR3: CASSLDGTGEVFGSYEQYF; DNA: TGCGCCAGCAGCCTAGACGGGACAGGGGAAGTCTTTGGGTCCTACGAGCAGTACTTC
size: NA; D: NA; V: TRBV14; J: TRBJ2-3; CDR3: CASSQELVGTDTQYF; DNA: TGTGCCAGCAGCCAAGAACTAGTGGGAACAGATACGCAGTATTTT
size: NA; D: NA; V: TRBV27; J: TRBJ2-7; CDR3: CASSFGTAYEQYF; DNA: TGTGCCAGCAGTTTTGGTACAGCTTACGAGCAGTACTTC
size: NA; D: TRBD1; V: TRBV28; J: TRBJ1-1; CDR3: CASSLDRGGRTEAFF; DNA: TGTGCCAGCAGCCTGGACAGGGGAGGAAGAACTGAAGCTTTCTTT
size: NA; D: TRBD2; V: TRBV6-6; J: TRBJ2-5; CDR3: CASSYSRTSSETQYF; DNA: TGTGCCAGCAGTTACTCCCGGACTAGCTCCGAGACCCAGTACTTC
size: NA; D: TRBD1; V: TRBV7-2; J: TRBJ2-7; CDR3: CASSSGTGYEQYF; DNA: TGTGCCAGCAGCTCCGGGACAGGGTACGAGCAGTACTTC
size: NA; D: TRBD2; V: TRBV5-4; J: TRBJ2-5; CDR3: CASSLGVAGEGETQYF; DNA: TGTGCCAGCAGCTTGGGGGTAGCGGGAGAGGGAGAGACCCAGTACTTC
size: NA; D: NA; V: TRBV9; J: TRBJ2-2; CDR3: CASSVRGTNTGELFF; DNA: TGTGCCAGCAGCGTACGAGGAACGAACACCGGGGAGCTGTTTTTT
size: NA; D: TRBD2; V: TRBV7-8; J: TRBJ2-1; CDR3: CASSLYASASGSRNEQFF; DNA: TGTGCCAGCAGCTTATATGCTTCGGCTAGCGGGAGTAGAAATGAGCAGTTCTTC
size: NA; D: NA; V: TRBV27; J: TRBJ2-1; CDR3: CASSLFGRTYNEQFF; DNA: TGTGCCAGCAGTTTATTCGGGAGAACCTACAATGAGCAGTTCTTC
size: NA; D: TRBD2; V: TRBV9; J: TRBJ2-5; CDR3: CASSPGGMQETQYF; DNA: TGTGCCAGCAGTCCGGGAGGGATGCAAGAGACCCAGTACTTC
size: NA; D: NA; V: TRBV19; J: TRBJ2-5; CDR3: CASSTPPAADRGTQYF; DNA: TGTGCCAGTAGTACCCCCCCCGCCGCGGATCGGGGGACCCAGTACTTC
size: NA; D: TRBD2; V: TRBV27; J: TRBJ2-1; CDR3: CASSLGGRAYNEQFF; DNA: TGTGCCAGCAGTTTAGGTGGGAGGGCCTACAATGAGCAGTTCTTC
size: once; D: TRBD2; V: TRBV27; J: TRBJ2-1; CDR3: CASTGREAGGRSYNEQFF; DNA: TGTGCCAGCACCGGGCGGGAAGCGGGAGGTCGCTCCTACAATGAGCAGTTCTTC
size: NA; D: TRBD2; V: TRBV9; J: TRBJ2-1; CDR3: CASSVELAGRNEQFF; DNA: TGTGCCAGCAGCGTAGAACTAGCGGGAAGAAATGAGCAGTTCTTC
size: NA; D: TRBD1; V: TRBV6-1; J: TRBJ2-2; CDR3: CASSGEAGGTGELFF; DNA: TGTGCCAGCAGTGGTGAGGCAGGGGGCACCGGGGAGCTGTTTTTT
size: once; D: TRBD1; V: TRBV6-4; J: TRBJ2-2; CDR3: CASSDSRQGDTGELFF; DNA: TGTGCCAGCAGTGACTCGCGACAGGGAGACACCGGGGAGCTGTTTTTT
size: NA; D: NA; V: TRBV6-1; J: TRBJ1-2; CDR3: CASSVGGARGGYTF; DNA: TGTGCCAGCAGTGTAGGGGGGGCGAGGGGAGGCTACACCTTC
size: few; D: NA; V: TRBV7-6; J: TRBJ2-7; CDR3: CASSVYRGSYEQYF; DNA: TGTGCCAGCAGCGTGTATAGAGGGAGCTACGAGCAGTACTTC
size: NA; D: TRBD1; V: TRBV27; J: TRBJ1-1; CDR3: CASSLLGTGDTEAFF; DNA: TGTGCCAGCAGTTTGTTAGGGACAGGGGACACTGAAGCTTTCTTT
size: medium-sized; D: TRBD2; V: TRBV9; J: TRBJ2-2; CDR3: CASSVGDSGRMGELFF; DNA: TGTGCCAGCAGCGTAGGGGATAGCGGGAGGATGGGGGAGCTGTTTTTT
size: many; D: TRBD1; V: TRBV11-2; J: TRBJ1-4; CDR3: CASSLGTGGIGEKLFF; DNA: TGTGCCAGCAGCTTAGGGACAGGGGGAATAGGAGAAAAACTGTTTTTT
size: NA; D: NA; V: TRBV7-8; J: TRBJ1-5; CDR3: CASSFDQGPSSNQPQHF; DNA: TGTGCCAGCAGCTTTGACCAGGGGCCGTCTAGCAATCAGCCCCAGCATTTT
size: NA; D: NA; V: TRBV18; J: TRBJ1-2; CDR3: CASSPQGGDGYTF; DNA: TGTGCCAGCTCACCACAGGGAGGAGATGGCTACACCTTC
size: NA; D: TRBD2; V: TRBV19; J: TRBJ2-1; CDR3: CASMVSGTNEQFF; DNA: TGTGCCAGTATGGTTAGCGGGACTAATGAGCAGTTCTTC
size: NA; D: NA; V: TRBV28; J: TRBJ1-2; CDR3: CASSQGWYGYTF; DNA: TGTGCCAGCAGCCAGGGGTGGTATGGCTACACCTTC
size: NA; D: NA; V: TRBV5-1; J: TRBJ2-2; CDR3: CASSIREFGELFF; DNA: TGCGCCAGCAGTATAAGGGAGTTCGGGGAGCTGTTTTTT
size: NA; D: TRBD2; V: TRBV2; J: TRBJ2-3; CDR3: CAGASGRSTDTQYF; DNA: TGTGCCGGAGCTAGCGGGAGGTCCACAGATACGCAGTATTTT
size: NA; D: TRBD1; V: TRBV18; J: TRBJ1-1; CDR3: CASSKDRLVEAFF; DNA: TGTGCCAGCTCAAAGGACAGGCTAGTTGAAGCTTTCTTT